The present TCR beta chain was sequenced within a study of cytotoxic CD8 clonotypes in ibrutinib-treated CLL. Study-wide context: There were some 10 relapsed/refractory patients and roughly 15 treatment-naive patients, and around 17 were IGHV unmutated. Study conclusions and caveats: Starting clonality was above that of age-matched healthy donors and tracked circulating CD8+ T-cell counts. Public clonotypes, an uncommon group, contracted or remained stable on treatment.

Trimming cost V 10 bases and J 6 bases, with 21 bases left between them. The CDR3 is 14 amino acids. The V gene's germline CDR1 is MNHEY and CDR2 SMNVEV (reference sequence). Clones were read by immunoSEQ multiplex PCR, and TCRdb kept only the in-frame ones, dropping some. Of 270,000 or so clones listed, less than 85% are singletons. This clone was found a few times. Its antigen is still unknown. The sequences come from PBMCs, collected at disease progression, from a patient treated with ibrutinib. This chain joins TRBV27 and TRBJ1-2, with TRBD1 as a possible D gene (6 bases). This clonotype originated in a human donor with chronic lymphocytic leukemia. CDR3 bases: TGTGCCACCTGGATTGGGGCAGGGGAGAATGGCTACACCTTC. As protein: CATWIGAGENGYTF.